The rows below give T cell receptor beta chains drawn from one sample of a study of Graves' ophthalmopathy and Graves' hyperthyroidism. TCRdb analysed the multiplex PCR reads with MiXCR anew, one entry per CDR3 protein. This sample has 620,000 or so distinct CDR3 sequences, with 22% found just once. Sequencing was done on a sample of peripheral blood. Receptor source: a woman aged 18-35 years with stable Graves' hyperthyroidism. Some clones in this sample may be carry-over from other donors' samples. Each CDR3 is given with its conserved first and last residue. A D gene is named only where the DNA matches it firmly. Where a row states a size, it is once, few, many or the class of an expanded clone; other rows omit it.

CDR3: CASSSQGWQPQHF; DNA: TGTGCCAGCAGTTCTCAGGGATGGCAGCCCCAGCATTTT; J: TRBJ1-5; D: .; V: TRBV6-5; size: .
CDR3: CASSLARGMNTEAFF; DNA: TGCGCCAGCAGCTTGGCACGGGGAATGAACACTGAAGCTTTCTTT; J: TRBJ1-1; D: .; V: TRBV5-1; size: .
CDR3: CASSLYPNEKLFF; DNA: TGTGCCAGCAGTTTATACCCTAATGAAAAACTGTTTTTT; J: TRBJ1-4; D: .; V: TRBV28; size: many
CDR3: CASSSPRTGPLNQPQHF; DNA: TGTGCCAGCAGCTCACCAAGGACAGGGCCTTTAAATCAGCCCCAGCATTTT; J: TRBJ1-5; D: TRBD1; V: TRBV7-8; size: many
CDR3: CSAPAGQVGQPQHF; DNA: TGCAGTGCTCCCGCGGGGCAGGTGGGGCAGCCCCAGCATTTT; J: TRBJ1-5; D: .; V: TRBV20-1; size: many
CDR3: CASSLMGRGQPQHF; DNA: TGTGCCAGCAGTTTAATGGGCAGAGGTCAGCCCCAGCATTTT; J: TRBJ1-5; D: .; V: TRBV12-3/TRBV12-4; size: .
CDR3: CASDGANTEAFF; DNA: TGTGCCAGTGACGGGGCTAACACTGAAGCTTTCTTT; J: TRBJ1-1; D: .; V: TRBV19; size: .
CDR3: CASSYSGAGNSPLHF; DNA: TGCGCCAGCAGCTACAGCGGGGCCGGGAATTCACCCCTCCACTTT; J: TRBJ1-6; D: .; V: TRBV5-1; size: many
CDR3: CASKTTGRSQETQYF; DNA: TGTGCCAGTAAAACGACGGGACGGAGCCAAGAGACCCAGTACTTC; J: TRBJ2-5; D: .; V: TRBV19; size: many
CDR3: CASSYPGSGYTF; DNA: TGTGCCAGCAGTTACCCAGGTTCCGGCTACACCTTC; J: TRBJ1-2; D: .; V: TRBV6-2/TRBV6-3; size: many
CDR3: CASSFTVGRRITEAFF; DNA: TGTGCCAGCAGTTTTACTGTCGGGCGGCGGATCACTGAAGCTTTCTTT; J: TRBJ1-1; D: .; V: TRBV12-3/TRBV12-4; size: .
CDR3: CASTPRVGDTGELFF; DNA: TGTGCCAGCACCCCTAGGGTGGGGGACACCGGGGAGCTGTTTTTT; J: TRBJ2-2; D: .; V: TRBV6-5; size: many
CDR3: CASSLVDRGAGELFF; DNA: TGCGCCAGCAGCTTGGTGGACAGGGGCGCCGGGGAGCTGTTTTTT; J: TRBJ2-2; D: TRBD1; V: TRBV5-1; size: .
CDR3: CASSEGQIPSYEQYF; DNA: TGTGCCAGCAGCGAGGGGCAAATCCCCTCCTACGAGCAGTACTTC; J: TRBJ2-7; D: .; V: TRBV6-1; size: many
CDR3: CASSPSPSGNTIYF; DNA: TGTGCCAGCAGTCCGAGCCCCTCTGGAAACACCATATATTTT; J: TRBJ1-3; D: .; V: TRBV12-3/TRBV12-4; size: many
CDR3: CASSLSLPGTNYGYTF; DNA: TGTGCCAGCAGTTTATCATTGCCTGGGACTAACTATGGTTACACCTTC; J: TRBJ1-2; D: .; V: TRBV12-3/TRBV12-4; size: .
CDR3: CASSAAGLAGGGGELFF; DNA: TGTGCCAGCAGCGCGGCGGGACTAGCGGGAGGCGGCGGGGAGCTGTTTTTT; J: TRBJ2-2; D: TRBD2; V: TRBV11-2; size: .
CDR3: CASSLVAGARSQYF; DNA: TGCGCCAGCAGCTTGGTGGCAGGGGCGAGGAGTCAGTACTTC; J: TRBJ2-4; D: .; V: TRBV5-1; size: few
CDR3: CSAIPRSGRYNQPQHF; DNA: TGCAGTGCTATCCCGAGGTCGGGCAGGTACAATCAGCCCCAGCATTTT; J: TRBJ1-5; D: .; V: TRBV20-1; size: once
CDR3: CASSLFGGGGQQYF; DNA: TGTGCCAGCAGTTTATTCGGGGGGGGAGGGCAGCAGTACTTC; J: TRBJ2-7; D: TRBD2; V: TRBV28; size: .
CDR3: CASSRWGSDTGELFF; DNA: TGTGCCAGCAGCCGATGGGGGTCTGATACCGGGGAGCTGTTTTTT; J: TRBJ2-2; D: .; V: TRBV7-8; size: many
CDR3: CASREERKDGYTF; DNA: TGTGCCAGCAGGGAGGAAAGGAAGGATGGCTACACCTTC; J: TRBJ1-2; D: .; V: TRBV6-1; size: many
CDR3: CASSPVAGRVNTEAFF; DNA: TGCGCCAGCAGCCCTGTTGCAGGTCGCGTGAACACTGAAGCTTTCTTT; J: TRBJ1-1; D: .; V: TRBV5-1; size: many
CDR3: CASSANGLYEQYF; DNA: TGTGCCAGCAGTGCTAACGGGTTGTACGAGCAGTACTTC; J: TRBJ2-7; D: .; V: TRBV2; size: many
CDR3: CASRIGDESNQPQHF; DNA: TGTGCCAGCAGGATTGGGGACGAGAGCAATCAGCCCCAGCATTTT; J: TRBJ1-5; D: .; V: TRBV12-3/TRBV12-4; size: .
CDR3: CASSLEGAEQYF; DNA: TGTGCCAGCAGTTTAGAGGGGGCCGAGCAGTACTTC; J: TRBJ2-7; D: TRBD1; V: TRBV12-3/TRBV12-4; size: many
CDR3: CSATPGQKRDQETQYF; DNA: TGCAGTGCTACGCCGGGACAAAAAAGGGACCAAGAGACCCAGTACTTC; J: TRBJ2-5; D: .; V: TRBV20-1; size: many